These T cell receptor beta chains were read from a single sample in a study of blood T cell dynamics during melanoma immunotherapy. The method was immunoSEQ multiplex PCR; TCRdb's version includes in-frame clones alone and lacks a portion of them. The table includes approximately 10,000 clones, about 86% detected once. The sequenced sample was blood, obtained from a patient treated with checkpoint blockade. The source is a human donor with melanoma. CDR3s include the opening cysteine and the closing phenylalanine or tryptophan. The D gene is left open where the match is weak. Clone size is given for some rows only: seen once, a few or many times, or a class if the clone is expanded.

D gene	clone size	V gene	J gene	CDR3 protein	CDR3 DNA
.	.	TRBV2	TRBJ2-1	CASNDASSYNEQFF	TGTGCCAGCAACGACGCGAGCTCCTACAATGAGCAGTTCTTC
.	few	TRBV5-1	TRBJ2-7	CASSFTQGSAYEQYF	TGCGCCAGCAGCTTCACTCAGGGTTCCGCCTACGAGCAGTACTTC
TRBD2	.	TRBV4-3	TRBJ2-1	CASSPRVAGANNEQFF	TGCGCCAGCAGCCCCCGGGTAGCGGGGGCCAACAATGAGCAGTTCTTC
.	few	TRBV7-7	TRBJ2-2	CASSKQGLNTGELFF	TGTGCTAGCAGCAAACAGGGACTGAACACCGGGGAGCTGTTTTTT
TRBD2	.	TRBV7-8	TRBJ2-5	CASSLLAGEETQYF	TGTGCCAGCAGCCTACTAGCGGGGGAGGAGACCCAGTACTTC
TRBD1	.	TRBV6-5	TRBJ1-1	CASSYGTGSTEAFF	TGTGCCAGCAGTTACGGGACAGGGAGCACTGAAGCTTTCTTT
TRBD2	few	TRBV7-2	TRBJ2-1	CASSATPGLAGSKLKFF	TGTGCCAGCAGCGCCACACCGGGACTAGCGGGATCTAAACTTAAGTTCTTC
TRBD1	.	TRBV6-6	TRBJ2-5	CASSYSGTGDQETQYF	TGTGCCAGCAGTTACTCCGGAACAGGGGACCAAGAGACCCAGTACTTC
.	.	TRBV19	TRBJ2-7	CASSIRGRGQFAEQYF	TGTGCCAGTAGTATAAGAGGGCGGGGGCAGTTCGCCGAGCAGTACTTC
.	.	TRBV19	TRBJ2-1	CASSIPGIGEQFF	TGTGCCAGTAGTATACCGGGTATCGGTGAGCAGTTCTTC
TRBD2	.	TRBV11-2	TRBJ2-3	CASSLIASGGVTDTQYF	TGTGCCAGCAGCTTAATCGCTAGCGGGGGGGTCACAGATACGCAGTATTTT
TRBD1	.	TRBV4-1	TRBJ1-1	CASSQAETGYVGTEAFF	TGCGCCAGCAGCCAAGCCGAGACAGGGTATGTCGGCACTGAAGCTTTCTTT
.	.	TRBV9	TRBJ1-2	CASSPNGDGYTF	TGTGCCAGCAGCCCGAATGGGGATGGCTACACCTTC
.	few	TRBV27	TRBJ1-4	CASSLLGKRNEKLFF	TGTGCCAGCAGTTTATTAGGGAAGCGTAATGAAAAACTGTTTTTT
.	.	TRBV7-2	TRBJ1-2	CASSFQGVGDYGYTF	TGTGCCAGCAGCTTCCAGGGTGTAGGAGACTATGGCTACACCTTC
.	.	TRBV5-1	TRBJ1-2	CASSHDGDGYTF	TGCGCCAGCAGCCACGACGGGGATGGCTACACCTTC
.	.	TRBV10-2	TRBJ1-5	CASSDGNQPQHF	TGCGCCAGCAGTGACGGCAATCAGCCCCAGCATTTT
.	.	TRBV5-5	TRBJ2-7	CASSLAVGSLGYEQYF	TGTGCCAGCAGCTTGGCCGTTGGGTCCCTCGGCTACGAGCAGTACTTC
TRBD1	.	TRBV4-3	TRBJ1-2	CASSQGQEYFYGYTF	TGCGCCAGCTCGCAGGGACAGGAATACTTCTATGGCTACACCTTC
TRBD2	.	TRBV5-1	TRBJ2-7	CASSPGLAGGTSYEQYF	TGCGCCAGCAGCCCGGGACTAGCGGGGGGGACGTCCTACGAGCAGTACTTC
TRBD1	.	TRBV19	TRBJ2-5	CASSRMGQSQETQYF	TGTGCCAGTAGTCGAATGGGACAGAGCCAAGAGACCCAGTACTTC
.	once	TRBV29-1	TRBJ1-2	CSALDGGGGYTF	TGCAGCGCTCTGGACGGGGGCGGTGGCTACACCTTC
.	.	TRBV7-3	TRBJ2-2	CASSLDRSNTGELFF	TGTGCCAGCAGCTTAGACAGATCGAACACCGGGGAGCTGTTTTTT
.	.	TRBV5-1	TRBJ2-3	CASSLGSTVGTDTQYF	TGCGCCAGCAGCTTGGGTAGTACGGTAGGGACAGATACGCAGTATTTT
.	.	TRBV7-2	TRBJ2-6	CASRLRSGGANVLTF	TGTGCCAGCAGACTCCGCTCCGGAGGGGCCAACGTCCTGACTTTC
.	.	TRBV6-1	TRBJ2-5	CATTDLLKETQYF	TGTGCCACCACGGACTTACTAAAAGAGACCCAGTACTTC
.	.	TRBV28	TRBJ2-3	CASSPRGGGTDTQYF	TGTGCCAGCAGCCCCCGGGGAGGTGGCACAGATACGCAGTATTTT
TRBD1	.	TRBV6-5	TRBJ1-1	CACRGRVYDPTEAFF	TGTGCCTGCAGGGGGCGCGTGTATGACCCCACTGAAGCTTTCTTT
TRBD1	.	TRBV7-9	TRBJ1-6	CASSGQGYNSPLHF	TGTGCCAGCAGCGGACAGGGTTATAATTCACCCCTCCACTTT
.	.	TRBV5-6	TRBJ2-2	CASSDWTANTGELFF	TGTGCCAGCAGCGATTGGACAGCGAACACCGGGGAGCTGTTTTTT
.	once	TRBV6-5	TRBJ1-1	CASSYSQAFGPEAFF	TGTGCCAGCAGTTACTCACAGGCTTTCGGTCCTGAAGCTTTCTTT
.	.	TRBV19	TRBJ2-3	CASSIRGSTDTQYF	TGTGCCAGTAGTATACGAGGGAGCACAGATACGCAGTATTTT
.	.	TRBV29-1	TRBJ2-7	CSVEIHYEGQYF	TGCAGCGTTGAAATACACTACGAGGGGCAGTACTTC
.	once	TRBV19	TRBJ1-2	CASSIDGRGNYGYTF	TGTGCCAGTAGTATAGATGGCCGGGGGAACTATGGCTACACCTTC
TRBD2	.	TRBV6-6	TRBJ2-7	CASSYYPGGSDEQYF	TGTGCCAGCAGTTACTACCCGGGCGGGAGTGACGAGCAGTACTTC
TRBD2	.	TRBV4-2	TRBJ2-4	CASSQDGRAAKNIQYF	TGTGCCAGCAGCCAAGACGGGAGGGCGGCCAAAAACATTCAGTACTTC
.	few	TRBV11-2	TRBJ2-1	CASSFRTTNNEQFF	TGTGCCAGCAGCTTCCGGACTACAAACAATGAGCAGTTCTTC
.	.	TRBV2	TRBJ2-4	CASSGDTANIQYF	TGTGCCAGCAGTGGGGACACTGCGAACATTCAGTACTTC
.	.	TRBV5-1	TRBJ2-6	CASSLLAGQVLSGANVLTF	TGCGCCAGCAGCTTGTTAGCGGGACAGGTCCTCTCTGGGGCCAACGTCCTGACTTTC
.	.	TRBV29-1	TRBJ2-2	CSVDAGAHTGELFF	TGCAGCGTTGACGCCGGGGCACACACCGGGGAGCTGTTTTTT
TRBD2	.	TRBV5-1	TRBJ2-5	CASSFQGGSRETQYF	TGCGCCAGCAGCTTTCAGGGAGGGTCACGAGAGACCCAGTACTTC
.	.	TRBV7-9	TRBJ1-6	CASSVDRTSSYNSPLHF	TGTGCCAGCAGCGTAGACAGGACCAGCTCCTATAATTCACCCCTCCACTTT
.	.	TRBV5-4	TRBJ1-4	CASSDQANPRGEKLFF	TGTGCCAGCAGCGATCAGGCTAACCCTAGAGGGGAAAAACTGTTTTTT
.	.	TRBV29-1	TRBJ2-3	CSVGTTTDTQYF	TGCAGCGTAGGGACCACCACAGATACGCAGTATTTT